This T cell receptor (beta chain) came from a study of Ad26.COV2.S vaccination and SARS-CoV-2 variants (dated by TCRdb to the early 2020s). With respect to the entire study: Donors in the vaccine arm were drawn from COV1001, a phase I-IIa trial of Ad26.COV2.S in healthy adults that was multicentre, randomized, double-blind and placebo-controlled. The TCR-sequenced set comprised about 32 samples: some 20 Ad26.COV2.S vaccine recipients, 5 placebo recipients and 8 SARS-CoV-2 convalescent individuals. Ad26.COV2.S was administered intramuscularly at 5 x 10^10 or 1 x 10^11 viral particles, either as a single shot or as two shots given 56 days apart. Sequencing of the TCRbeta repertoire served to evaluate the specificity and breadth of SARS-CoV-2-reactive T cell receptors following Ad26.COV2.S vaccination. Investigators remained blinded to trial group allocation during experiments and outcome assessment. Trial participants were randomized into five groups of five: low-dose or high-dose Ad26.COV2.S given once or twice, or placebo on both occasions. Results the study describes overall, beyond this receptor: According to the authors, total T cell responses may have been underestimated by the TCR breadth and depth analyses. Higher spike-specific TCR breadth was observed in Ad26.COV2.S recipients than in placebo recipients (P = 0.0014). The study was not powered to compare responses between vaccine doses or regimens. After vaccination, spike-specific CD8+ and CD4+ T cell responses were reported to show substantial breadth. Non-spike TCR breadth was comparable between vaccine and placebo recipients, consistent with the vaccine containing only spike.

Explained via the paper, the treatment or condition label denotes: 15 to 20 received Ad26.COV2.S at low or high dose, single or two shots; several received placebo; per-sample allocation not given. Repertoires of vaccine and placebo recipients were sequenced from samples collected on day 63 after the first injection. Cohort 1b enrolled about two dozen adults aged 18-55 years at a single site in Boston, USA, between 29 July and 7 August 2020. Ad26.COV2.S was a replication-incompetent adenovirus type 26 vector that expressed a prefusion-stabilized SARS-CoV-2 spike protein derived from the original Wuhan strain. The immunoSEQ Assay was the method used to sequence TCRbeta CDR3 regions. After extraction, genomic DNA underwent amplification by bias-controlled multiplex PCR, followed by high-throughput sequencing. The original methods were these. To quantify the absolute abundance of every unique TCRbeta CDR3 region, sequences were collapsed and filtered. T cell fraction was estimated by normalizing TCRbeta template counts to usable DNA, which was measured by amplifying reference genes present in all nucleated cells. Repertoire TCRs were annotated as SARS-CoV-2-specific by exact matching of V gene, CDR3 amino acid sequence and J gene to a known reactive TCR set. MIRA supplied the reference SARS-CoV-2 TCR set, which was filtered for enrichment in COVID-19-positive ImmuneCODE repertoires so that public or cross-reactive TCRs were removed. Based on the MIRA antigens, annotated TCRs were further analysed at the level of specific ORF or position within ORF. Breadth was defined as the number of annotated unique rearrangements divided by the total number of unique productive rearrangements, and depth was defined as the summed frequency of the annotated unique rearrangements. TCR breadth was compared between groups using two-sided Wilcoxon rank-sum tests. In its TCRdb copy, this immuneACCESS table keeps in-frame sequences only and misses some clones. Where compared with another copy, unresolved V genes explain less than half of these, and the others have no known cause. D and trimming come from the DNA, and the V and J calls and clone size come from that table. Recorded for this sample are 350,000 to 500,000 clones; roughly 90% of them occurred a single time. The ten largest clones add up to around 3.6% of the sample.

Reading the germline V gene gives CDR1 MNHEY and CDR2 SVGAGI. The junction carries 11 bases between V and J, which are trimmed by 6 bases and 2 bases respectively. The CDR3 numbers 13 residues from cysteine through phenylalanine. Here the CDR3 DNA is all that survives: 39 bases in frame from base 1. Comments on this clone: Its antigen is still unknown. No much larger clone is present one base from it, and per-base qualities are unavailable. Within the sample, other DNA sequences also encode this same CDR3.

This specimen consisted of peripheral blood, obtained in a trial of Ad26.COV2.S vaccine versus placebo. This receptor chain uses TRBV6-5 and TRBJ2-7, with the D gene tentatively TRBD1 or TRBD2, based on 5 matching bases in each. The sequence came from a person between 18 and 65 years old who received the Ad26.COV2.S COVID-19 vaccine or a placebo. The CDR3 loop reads CASSTGTAYEQYF. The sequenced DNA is TGTGCCAGCAGCACCGGGACGGCCTACGAGCAGTACTTC.